The entry that follows covers one TCR beta chain sequence. Its antigen is unknown. From germline, CDR1 is SGHRS and CDR2 YFSETQ. This CDR3 region has 19 residues. The germline V and J ends were trimmed by 0 bases and 2 bases, with 22 bases remaining between them. This sample was included in a study of cytomegalovirus exposure and HLA in healthy donors. Measured with immunoSEQ multiplex PCR; TCRdb has only the in-frame clones, and not every one. The table shows about 56,000 clones, with roughly 93% occurring only once. Overall study results and limits: Researchers counted around 180 TCR beta chains as cytomegalovirus-associated.

This TCR derives from a woman aged 18-29 years in good health and CMV-seronegative. The V call is TRBV5-1, the J call TRBJ2-3; TRBD1 is a possible D gene (6 bases). Sequenced material: PBMCs. For the CDR3, the DNA is TGCGCCAGCAGCTTGGGTGCAGGGGCGGCTATTTTGTTCACAGATACGCAGTATTTT. Translating gives CASSLGAGAAILFTDTQYF.